Here is one T cell receptor beta chain with its context. Its target is not known. CDR3 size: 14 residues. Looked up from germline, CDR1 is SGHRS and CDR2 is YFSETQ. Trimming cost V 3 bases and J 4 bases, with 10 bases left between them. These data originate in a study of early stage breast cancer tumors. Across the whole study: Most invasive tumors, twelve of 16, were ER+/PR+/HER2-. The ER+/PR+/HER2- tumors included seven or eight ductal and a handful of lobular carcinomas. Roughly 9.4-fold was the mean read coverage per sample.

The protocol was immunoSEQ multiplex PCR, while the TCRdb copy is restricted to in-frame clones and leaves out a portion. The sample includes roughly 48,000 clones, about 80% seen only once; the top ten take under 1.5%. General study findings and limits: Blood repertoires resembled normal breast more than tumor.

This receptor was identified in a person aged 45 to 59 with breast cancer. The V gene is TRBV5-1, the J gene TRBJ2-2; possibly TRBD2 for D (7 bases). Input material: blood. In DNA, the CDR3 is TGCGCCAGCAGCTCGGGGGGCGGCACCGGGGAGCTGTTTTTT. It yields the protein CASSSGGGTGELFF. Together with reference TRBV5-1 and TRBJ2-2, the CDR3 gives the full variable domain: KAGVTQTPRYLIKTRGQQVTLSCSPISGHRSVSWYQQTPGQGLQFLFEYFSETQRNKGNFPGRFSGRQFSNSRSEMNVSTLELGDSALYLCASSSGGGTGELFFGEGSRLTVL.